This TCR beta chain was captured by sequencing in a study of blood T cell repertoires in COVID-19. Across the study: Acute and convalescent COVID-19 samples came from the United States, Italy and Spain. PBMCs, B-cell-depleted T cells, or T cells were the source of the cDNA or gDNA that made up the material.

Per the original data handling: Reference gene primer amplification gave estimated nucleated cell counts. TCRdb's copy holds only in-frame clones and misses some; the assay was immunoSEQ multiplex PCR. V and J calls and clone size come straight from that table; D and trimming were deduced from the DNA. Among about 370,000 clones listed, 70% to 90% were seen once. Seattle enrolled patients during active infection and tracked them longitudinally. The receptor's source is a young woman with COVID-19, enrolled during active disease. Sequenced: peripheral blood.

The CDR3 here is CASSRLFPTGGNYGYTF. The CDR3 region has the DNA TGCGCCAGCAGCCGCCTCTTTCCGACAGGGGGCAACTATGGCTACACCTTC. This chain joins TRBV4-1 and TRBJ1-2; TRBD1 matches at 10 bases. The junction had 10 bases not matched to a gene; V was cut back by 4 bases and J by 2 bases. CDR3 length: 17 residues. The V gene's germline CDR1 is MGHRA and CDR2 YSYEKL.